A single sample is the source of the 16 T cell receptor beta chains below, sequenced in a study of cytotoxic CD8 clonotypes in ibrutinib-treated CLL. The assay was immunoSEQ multiplex PCR, and TCRdb's table has in-frame clones only and misses some. The sample gives about 130,000 clones, approximately 83% of which show up once; 2% to 2.5% is in the top ten. Sample: PBMCs, taken after 24 months of ibrutinib treatment. Receptors originate from a human donor with chronic lymphocytic leukemia.

The chain employs TRBV7-2 and TRBJ1-2; 8 nucleotides agree with TRBD1. The CDR3 sequence is 13 residues long. The germline V gene has CDR1 SGHTA and CDR2 FQGNSA. The J segment lost 7 bases and the V segment lost 5 bases, leaving 6 bases of the junction unmatched. CDR3 sequence (DNA): TGTGCCAGCAGCCAGAGACAGGGGAGTGGCTACACCTTC. Protein: CASSQRQGSGYTF.

This sequence joins TRBV6-5 and TRBJ2-5, with TRBD2 matching 8 bases. V was clipped by 1 base and J by 9 bases; unmatched bases: 10. The CDR3 covers 15 residues. Germline V gene data show CDR1 as MNHEY and CDR2 as SVGAGI. DNA for the CDR3: TGTGCCAGCAGTTACTTTTACGGGGACGGGGGGGCCCAGTACTTC. As protein: CASSYFYGDGGAQYF.

This chain connects TRBV27 to TRBJ1-4; D not certain. The V end lost 6 bases, the J end lost 3 bases, and 14 bases lay between the germline ends. The V gene's germline CDR1 is MNHEY and CDR2 SMNVEV (reference sequence). This CDR3 has 15 residues. The CDR3 bases are TGTGCCAGCAGATTGGCCTGGGCTGCTAATGAAAAACTGTTTTTT. Translated: CASRLAWAANEKLFF.

This chain connects TRBV7-2 to TRBJ2-3; D might be TRBD2 (5 bases). The CDR3 totals 14 residues. Looked up from germline, CDR1 is SGHTA and CDR2 is FQGNSA. V lost 5 bases, J lost 5 bases, and 14 bases lay in between. CDR3 bases: TGTGCCAGCAGCCCAGACACTGGAGGAGATACGCAGTATTTT. Translating gives CASSPDTGGDTQYF.

The rearrangement links TRBV6-4 to TRBJ2-2, with D uncertain. Germline-derived CDR1 and CDR2 are MRHNA and SNTAGT. The CDR3 is 18 amino acids. With 3 bases removed from V and 0 bases from J, the gap between germline ends came to 17 bases. The DNA for the CDR3 is TGTGCCAGCAGTGAGGATAGGGTCGGTATTTCGAACACCGGGGAGCTGTTTTTT. This sequence encodes CASSEDRVGISNTGELFF.

The J gene is TRBJ1-5, the V gene TRBV6-1; D unresolved. V dropped 6 bases and J dropped 0 bases, with 3 bases sitting between them. The germline CDR1 and CDR2 sequences are MNHNS and SASEGT. This CDR3 is 12 amino acids long. CDR3 protein: CASRDSNQPQHF. DNA of the CDR3: TGTGCCAGCAGGGATAGCAATCAGCCCCAGCATTTT.

V and J are TRBV9 and TRBJ2-7; 13 bases fit TRBD2. The CDR3 is 15 amino acids. With V trimmed by 2 bases and J by 5 bases, 4 bases remained unmatched. Germline V gives CDR1 SGDLS, CDR2 YYNGEE. The CDR3: CASSVGLAGENEQYF. The DNA of the CDR3 is TGTGCCAGCAGCGTTGGACTAGCGGGAGAAAACGAGCAGTACTTC.

The rearrangement uses TRBV13 and TRBJ1-5; D is undetermined. Germline values: CDR1 PRHDT, CDR2 FYEKMQ (reference sequence). The CDR3 spans 13 residues. Trimming removed 5 bases at V and 5 bases at J, with 10 bases between. The CDR3 DNA follows: TGTGCCAGCAGCCGAAAATCTCATCAGCCCCAGCATTTT. Translation: CASSRKSHQPQHF.

The chain uses TRBV5-6 and TRBJ2-5; D not certain. CDR1 and CDR2 from the germline V gene are SGHDT and YYEEEE. V lost 7 bases and J lost 5, with 15 bases in between. This CDR3 comprises 13 residues. The CDR3 loop reads CASVRGRGETQYF. CDR3 in DNA: TGTGCCAGCGTAAGAGGTCGAGGTGAGACCCAGTACTTC. Full variable domain (outside the CDR3, taken from reference TRBV5-6 and TRBJ2-5): DAGVTQSPTHLIKTRGQQVTLRCSPKSGHDTVSWYQQALGQGPQFIFQYYEEEERQRGNFPDRFSGHQFPNYSSELNVNALLLGDSALYLCASVRGRGETQYFGPGTRLLVL.

This chain connects TRBV28 to TRBJ1-2, with D unresolved. Trimming cost V 2 bases and J 4 bases, with 8 bases left between them. The CDR3 runs to 13 residues. In germline, CDR1 is MDHEN, CDR2 SYDVKM. The CDR3 protein is CASSLEESYGYTF. The CDR3 bases are TGTGCCAGCAGTTTAGAGGAGAGCTATGGCTACACCTTC.

The V call is TRBV4-3, the J call TRBJ2-1, with TRBD2 matching 11 bases. V gave up 0 bases and J gave up 0 bases; unmatched junction bases: 7. The CDR3 runs 19 residues. Germline CDR1 is LGHNA and CDR2 is YSLEER. CDR3 sequence reads: CASSQEPSGRTSSYNEQFF. The CDR3 DNA reads TGCGCCAGCAGCCAAGAACCTAGCGGGAGGACCAGCTCCTACAATGAGCAGTTCTTC.

V and J are TRBV18 and TRBJ2-3; 10 nucleotides agree with TRBD2. Germline CDR1 and CDR2: KGHSH and LQKENI. V lost 3 bases to trimming and J lost 4 bases; unmatched junction nucleotides: 13. This CDR3 is 18 amino acids long. DNA of the CDR3: TGTGCCAGCTCACCGGGTTTGCGAGCGGGAGGGATGGCAGATACGCAGTATTTT. Its translation: CASSPGLRAGGMADTQYF.

A remark on this clone: At one end, the junction sequence differs from germline, possibly due to a read error. The chain links TRBV7-2 to TRBJ1-2; TRBD1 might be the D (5 bases). Germline V gene lookup returns CDR1 SGHTA and CDR2 FQGNSA. The CDR3 totals 13 residues. CDR3 region: CASSSYGGYGYTF. Here the CDR3 DNA reads TGCGCCAGCAGCAGCTACGGGGGGTATGGCTACACCTTC.

The rearrangement links TRBV7-2 to TRBJ2-7; 7 bases agree with TRBD1. The CDR3 loop spans 13 amino acids. Germline assignment: CDR1 SGHTA and CDR2 FQGNSA. After removal of 1 base from V and 9 bases from J, the junction contained 6 bases not matched to a gene. The CDR3: CASSLEGQTAQYF. The CDR3 nucleotides are TGTGCCAGCAGCTTAGAGGGACAGACCGCGCAGTACTTC.

This chain connects TRBV5-8 to TRBJ1-6, with 9 bases identical to TRBD1. Germline trimming cut 8 bases from V and 7 bases from J; bases unmatched to any gene: 16. The germline gives CDR1 SGHTS, CDR2 YDEGEE. The length of the CDR3 is 17 residues. The CDR3 protein is CASSGTGSRRANSPLHF. Written as DNA, the CDR3 is TGTGCCAGTTCCGGGACAGGGAGTAGACGGGCGAATTCACCCCTCCACTTT.

The chain recombines TRBV5-4 with TRBJ2-3; 9 nucleotides agree with TRBD2. Unmatched junction bases numbered 2, after V lost 0 bases and J lost 0 bases. The V gene's germline CDR1 is SGHNT and CDR2 YYREEE (reference sequence). The CDR3 is 16 residues long. The CDR3 region is CASSLEAGGSTDTQYF. CDR3 nucleotide sequence: TGTGCCAGCAGCTTGGAGGCGGGGGGGAGCACAGATACGCAGTATTTT.